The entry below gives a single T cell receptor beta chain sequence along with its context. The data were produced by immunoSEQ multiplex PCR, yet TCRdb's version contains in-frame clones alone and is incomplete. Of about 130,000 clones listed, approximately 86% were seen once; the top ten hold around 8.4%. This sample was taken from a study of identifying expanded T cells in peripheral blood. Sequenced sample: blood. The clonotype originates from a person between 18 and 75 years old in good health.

The chain's CDR3 is CASSESGYEQYF. DNA of the CDR3: TGCGCCAGCAGTGAGTCCGGTTACGAGCAGTACTTC. The chain links TRBV10-1 to TRBJ2-7; no reliable D call. Germline V gene lookup returns CDR1 WNHNN and CDR2 SYGVQD (reference sequence). CDR3 length equals 12 residues. V was shortened by 0 bases and J by 4 bases, with 4 bases between the two germline ends.